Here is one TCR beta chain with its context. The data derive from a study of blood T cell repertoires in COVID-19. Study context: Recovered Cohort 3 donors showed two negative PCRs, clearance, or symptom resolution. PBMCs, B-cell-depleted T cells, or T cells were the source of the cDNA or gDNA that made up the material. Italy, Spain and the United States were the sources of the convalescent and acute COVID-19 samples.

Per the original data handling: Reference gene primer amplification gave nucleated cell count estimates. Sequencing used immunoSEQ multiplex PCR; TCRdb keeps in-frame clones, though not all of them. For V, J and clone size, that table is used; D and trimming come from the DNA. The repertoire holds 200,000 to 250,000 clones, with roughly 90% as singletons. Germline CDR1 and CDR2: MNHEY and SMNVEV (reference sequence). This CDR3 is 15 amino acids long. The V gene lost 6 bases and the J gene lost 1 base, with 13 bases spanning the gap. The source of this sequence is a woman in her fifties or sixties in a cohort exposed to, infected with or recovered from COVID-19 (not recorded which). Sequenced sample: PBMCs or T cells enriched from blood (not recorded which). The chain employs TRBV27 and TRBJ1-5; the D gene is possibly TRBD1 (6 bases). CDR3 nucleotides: TGTGCCAGCAGCTTAGGGGGGGCGAGCAATCAGCCCCAGCATTTT. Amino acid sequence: CASSLGGASNQPQHF.